This T cell receptor beta chain emerged from a study of T cell responses to AZD1222 COVID-19 vaccine. With respect to this clone: Antigen specificity is unknown.

Whole-study findings and limits: Spike-specific TCRs gained breadth and depth after people received two AZD1222 doses. At baseline, just five to seven AZD1222 recipients tested seropositive. It should be noted that donors were predominantly white British and more often female, and clonal diversity was possibly underestimated.

The assay was immunoSEQ multiplex PCR, and TCRdb's table has in-frame clones only and misses some. This table has 130,000 to 150,000 clones, roughly nine tenths appearing once. V trimming: 6 bases; J trimming: 6 bases; junction bases outside the gene matches: 13. In germline, CDR1 is SGHKS, CDR2 YYEKEE (reference sequence). CDR3 size: 16 residues. This clonotype was sampled from an adult in good health. Specimen: peripheral blood, collected on day 0 of AZD1222 vaccination. The J gene is TRBJ2-7, the V gene TRBV5-5; 12 positions match TRBD1. The CDR3 loop is CASTPGQGARGIEQYF. CDR3 bases: TGTGCCAGCACACCGGGACAGGGGGCGCGGGGGATCGAGCAGTACTTC.